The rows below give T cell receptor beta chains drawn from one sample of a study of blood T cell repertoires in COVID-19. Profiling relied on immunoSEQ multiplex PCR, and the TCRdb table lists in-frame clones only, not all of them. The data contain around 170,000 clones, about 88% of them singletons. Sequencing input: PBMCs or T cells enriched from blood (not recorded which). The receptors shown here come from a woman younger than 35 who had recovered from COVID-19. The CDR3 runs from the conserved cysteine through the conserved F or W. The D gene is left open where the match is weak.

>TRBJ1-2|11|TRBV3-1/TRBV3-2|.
TGTGCCAGCAGCGACCGACTCGGCTACACCTTC
CASSDRLGYTF
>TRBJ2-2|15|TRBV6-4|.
TGTGCCAGCAGTGACGCCGGCGGCAGCACCGGGGAGCTGTTTTTT
CASSDAGGSTGELFF
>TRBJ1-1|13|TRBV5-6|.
TGTGCCAGCAGTAAGACAGAGAACACTGAAGCTTTCTTT
CASSKTENTEAFF
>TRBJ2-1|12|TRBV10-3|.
TGTGCCACCTCGACTAGTGGGAATGAGCAGTTCTTC
CATSTSGNEQFF
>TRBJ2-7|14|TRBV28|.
TGTGCCAGCAGCCATACCAGGGGGGTTGGTGAGCAGTACTTC
CASSHTRGVGEQYF
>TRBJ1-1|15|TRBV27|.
TGTGCCAGCAGCCCACCGGCGGGGCATTACACTGAAGCTTTCTTT
CASSPPAGHYTEAFF
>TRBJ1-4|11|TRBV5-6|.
TGTGCCAGCAGTCGAGAGGGAAAACTGTTTTTT
CASSREGKLFF
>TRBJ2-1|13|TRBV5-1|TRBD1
TGCGCCAGCAGCTCGAATTACAGGGGCGAGCAGTTCTTC
CASSSNYRGEQFF
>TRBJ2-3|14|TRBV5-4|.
TGTGCCAGCAGCTTAGACAGGCGCCCAGATACGCAGTATTTT
CASSLDRRPDTQYF
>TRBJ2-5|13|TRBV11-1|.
TGTGCCAGCAGCTCACGGACTGGAGGGACCCAGTACTTC
CASSSRTGGTQYF
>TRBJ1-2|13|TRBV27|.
TGTGCCAGCAGCCCGTGGGGGGGTGTTGGCTACACCTTC
CASSPWGGVGYTF
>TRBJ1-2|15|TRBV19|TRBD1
TGTGCCAGTAGTATGGGACAGATTCCCTTCTATGGCTACACCTTC
CASSMGQIPFYGYTF
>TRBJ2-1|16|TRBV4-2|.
TGTGCCAGCAGCCAAGACGAACTCCCATCATACAATGAGCAGTTCTTC
CASSQDELPSYNEQFF
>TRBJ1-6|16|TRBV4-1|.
TGCGCCAGCAGCGTGCCCAGGGGTTCCTATAATTCACCCCTCCACTTT
CASSVPRGSYNSPLHF
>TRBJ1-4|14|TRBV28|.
TGTGCCAGCAGTTTGGGGGGGCTGTACGAAAAACTGTTTTTT
CASSLGGLYEKLFF
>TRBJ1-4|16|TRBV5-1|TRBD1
TGCGCCAGCAGCCCTCGTTGGGGACAGGGCGAGGAAAAACTGTTTTTT
CASSPRWGQGEEKLFF
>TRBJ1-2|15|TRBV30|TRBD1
TGTGCCTGGAACCCTCCTAGACAGGGGCCGGCTGGCTACACCTTC
CAWNPPRQGPAGYTF
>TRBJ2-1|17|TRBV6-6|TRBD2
TGTGCCAGCAGTCAAAAGCGGGGTGGCCCTACTAGAAATGAGCAGTTCTTC
CASSQKRGGPTRNEQFF
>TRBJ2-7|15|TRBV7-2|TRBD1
TGTGCCAGCAGCTTTTTCTGGACAGGGAACGACGAGCAGTACTTC
CASSFFWTGNDEQYF